The 7 T cell receptor beta chains presented below share a single source sample, sequenced in a study of blood T cell repertoires in COVID-19. Data came from immunoSEQ multiplex PCR; TCRdb stores just in-frame clones and leaves some out. The profile covers roughly 190,000 clones, with less than 90% appearing a single time and 11% taken by the ten largest. Sequencing was done on a sample of peripheral blood. These receptor sequences come from a woman aged 60-70 years with COVID-19, enrolled during active disease.

In this sample, this clone turned up once. The chain uses TRBV7-2 and TRBJ2-5; a possible D gene is TRBD2 (6 bases). CDR3 length equals 15 residues. Germline-derived CDR1 and CDR2 are SGHTA and FQGNSA. Trimming left V 5 bases short and J 5 bases short, with 18 bases between. CDR3 bases: TGTGCCAGCAGCCCAGAGGGGTGGAGGGCGGAGACCCAGTACTTC. It yields the protein CASSPEGWRAETQYF.

The chain combines TRBV6-2 or TRBV6-3 with TRBJ2-7, with TRBD1 as a possible D gene (5 bases). Germline lookup yields CDR1 MNHEY and CDR2 SVGEGT. The V end lost 5 bases, the J end lost 2 bases, and 19 bases lay between the germline ends. This CDR3 region has 16 residues. CDR3 nucleotide sequence: TGTGCCAGCAGTCATCTAGACAGTATTAAGACCTACGAGCAGTACTTC. This gives the protein CASSHLDSIKTYEQYF.

The rearrangement joins TRBV6-2 or TRBV6-3 to TRBJ2-1; the match to TRBD1 covers 7 bases. V dropped 2 bases and J dropped 8; count of bases not matched to a gene: 12. Germline CDR1 is MNHEY and CDR2 is SVGEGT. This CDR3 has 16 amino acids. CDR3 DNA: TGTGCCAGCAGTTACACCCGACAGGGTACTAGGGATGAGCAGTTCTTC. This translates into CASSYTRQGTRDEQFF.

This clone came up a few times. The V and J genes are TRBV5-1 and TRBJ2-7; 8 nucleotides line up with TRBD1. Germline V gene sequence: CDR1 SGHRS, CDR2 YFSETQ. Trimming at V came to 4 bases and at J to 4 bases, leaving 7 bases not matched to a gene. The CDR3 consists of 14 residues. CDR3 region: CASSLGQGPYEQYF. The CDR3 region has the DNA TGCGCCAGCAGCCTCGGACAGGGCCCTTACGAGCAGTACTTC.

The rearrangement joins TRBV7-2 to TRBJ2-5, with D possibly TRBD1 on 6 matching bases. Deletions cut 5 bases from V and 5 bases from J, with 15 bases between. In germline, CDR1 is SGHTA, CDR2 FQGNSA. This CDR3 spans 14 amino acids. This CDR3 reads CASSPHRVSETQYF. CDR3 nucleotides: TGTGCCAGCAGCCCCCACAGGGTTTCGGAGACCCAGTACTTC.

This chain links TRBV29-1 with TRBJ2-1; 10 positions match TRBD2. The CDR3 spans 12 residues. CDR1 and CDR2 from the germline V gene are SQVTM and ANQGSEA. V dropped 6 bases and J dropped 6; count of bases not matched to a gene: 2. The CDR3 nucleotides are TGCAGCGTGGGACTAGCGCCCAATGAGCAGTTCTTC. As protein: CSVGLAPNEQFF.

This clone was seen once. The chain employs TRBV7-6 and TRBJ2-1, with 7 nucleotides matching TRBD1. Unmatched junction bases numbered 9, after V lost 1 base and J lost 9 bases. Germline V gene sequence: CDR1 SGHVS, CDR2 FNYEAQ. CDR3 length equals 15 residues. The CDR3 here is CASSLELSGGTEQFF. For the CDR3, the DNA is TGTGCCAGCAGCTTAGAATTATCAGGGGGTACTGAGCAGTTCTTC.